The clone carrying this T cell receptor beta chain was seen ten or more times. Its antigen is not known. The CDR3 loop spans 18 amino acids. Germline CDR1 and CDR2: SGHRS and YFSETQ. Trimming removed 4 bases at V and 0 bases at J, with 17 bases between. TCRdb passed the 5' RACE reads through MiXCR, listing each CDR3 protein once. Here the sample spans 50,000 or so distinct CDR3 sequences, more than 3.5% being singletons. This record comes from a study of neurological immune-mediated disorders. General study findings and limits: Neither clinical nor MRI features showed any association with the multiple sclerosis repertoire cluster, and the authors stated that larger cohorts are needed. The study found the most TCR clonal expansion in HTLV-1-associated myelopathy and the least in multiple sclerosis, below healthy controls. According to phylogenetic grouping, one related-CDR3 cluster, a possible signature, contained the repertoires of 18 of 34 multiple sclerosis patients.

Sequenced material: PBMCs. The source of this sequence is a man in his 60s with multiple sclerosis. This sequence joins TRBV5-1 and TRBJ2-6; D possibly corresponds to TRBD2 (5 bases). CDR3 loop: CASSRSGVTHSGANVLTF. In nucleotides, the CDR3 is TGCGCCAGCAGCCGTTCCGGGGTTACCCACTCTGGGGCCAACGTCCTGACTTTC.